This TCR beta chain stems from a study of T cell repertoires in cytomegalovirus infection. In the study overall: Public TCR beta signatures were indicative of both CMV infection and a matching HLA type.

Study-wide results and limits: Accumulated public TCR beta family frequency recognized individuals carrying CMV together with the relevant HLA. Dominant in the ex vivo response were TCR beta clonotypes restricted by HLA-C and specific for CMV.

This CDR3 is built from 13 residues. Germline values: CDR1 MDHEN, CDR2 SYDVKM. The V end lost 11 bases, the J end lost 6 bases, and 20 bases lay between the germline ends. Details on this clonotype: Its target is unknown.

TCRdb re-analysed the reads in MiXCR, keeping a single row per CDR3 protein. The repertoire includes a few hundred thousand distinct CDR3 sequences, over 15% of them detected once, and approximately 44% sits in the top ten. This TCR was sampled from a human donor in good health (CMV status not recorded). Some clones in this sample may be carry-over from other donors' samples. The sequencing sample was made of CD8+ T cells from PBMCs. The gene calls are TRBV28 and TRBJ2-7; D remains unclear. This CDR3 is CAHSGRRLGEQYF. CDR3 nucleotides: TGTGCCCACAGTGGCAGGCGCTTGGGCGAGCAGTACTTC.